The clone carrying this T cell receptor (beta chain) has just a few counts. The CDR3 length is 14 residues. Germline V gives CDR1 MNHEY, CDR2 SVGEGT. V was shortened by 3 bases and J by 7 bases, with 12 bases between the two germline ends. These data originate in a study of blood T cell repertoires in COVID-19. As for the study in general: The analysed material was cDNA or gDNA that came from T cells, B-cell-depleted T cells, or PBMCs.

Libraries were prepared by immunoSEQ multiplex PCR; TCRdb keeps only in-frame clonotypes and omits some of them. The table includes more than 150,000 clones, around 87% detected once. The chain combines TRBV6-2 or TRBV6-3 with TRBJ2-2; D perhaps matches TRBD2 (6 bases). The TCR was taken from a man aged 40-49 years with active or convalescent COVID-19. What was sequenced was peripheral blood. The CDR3 bases are TGTGCCAGCAGTTATGAGGTGACTAGCGGGGAGCTGTTTTTT. It yields the protein CASSYEVTSGELFF.